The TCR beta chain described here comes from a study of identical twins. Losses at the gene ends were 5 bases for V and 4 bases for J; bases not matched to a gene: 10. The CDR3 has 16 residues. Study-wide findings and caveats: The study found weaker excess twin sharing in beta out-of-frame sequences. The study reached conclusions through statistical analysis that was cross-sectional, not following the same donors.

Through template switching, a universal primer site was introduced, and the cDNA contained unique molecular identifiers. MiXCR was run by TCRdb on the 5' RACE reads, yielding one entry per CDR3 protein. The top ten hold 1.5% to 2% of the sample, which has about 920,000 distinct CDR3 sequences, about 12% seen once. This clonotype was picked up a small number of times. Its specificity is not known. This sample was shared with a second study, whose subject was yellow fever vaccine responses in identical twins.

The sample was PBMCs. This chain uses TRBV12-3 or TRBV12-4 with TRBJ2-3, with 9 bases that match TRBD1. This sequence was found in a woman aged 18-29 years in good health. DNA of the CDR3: TGTGCCAGCAGTCGATCGACAGGGGGAGGGTCAGATACGCAGTATTTT. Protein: CASSRSTGGGSDTQYF.